These T cell receptor beta chains were read from a single sample in a study of shared clonotypes between healthy human individuals. Produced via immunoSEQ multiplex PCR; TCRdb's table is partial and in-frame only. Of over a million clones listed, around 97% are singletons. Sample: naive CD4+ T cells sorted from blood. Receptor source: a man younger than 40 in good health. Each CDR3 is given with its conserved first and last residue. Fields, in order: V gene, J gene, CDR3 protein.

TRBV7-2	TRBJ2-3	CASSFREGLDTQYF
TRBV25-1	TRBJ1-1	CASSEAWMGEAFF
TRBV2	TRBJ2-5	CASSETSGETQYF
TRBV18	TRBJ1-2	CASFPLRGGDDGYTF
TRBV6-6	TRBJ1-4	CASSFKGQSEKLFF
TRBV11-2	TRBJ2-6	CASSYGTYNSGANVLTF
TRBV5-8	TRBJ2-7	CATNGGSPSYEQYF
TRBV5-1	TRBJ2-2	CASSSGSGTRELFF
TRBV25-1	TRBJ2-7	CASSDGGAGYEQYF
TRBV15	TRBJ2-3	CATRDRGEDTQYF
TRBV9	TRBJ1-1	CASSVAGRGTTEAFF
TRBV7-9	TRBJ2-6	CASSLLRDTLNSGANVLTF
TRBV4-1	TRBJ2-1	CASSQENEQFF
TRBV5-1	TRBJ2-6	CASRRPILGSGANVLTF
TRBV9	TRBJ2-1	CASSGGLADYNEQFF
TRBV28	TRBJ2-7	CASSSQVLEQYF
TRBV14	TRBJ2-2	CASSLGRRAWTGELFF
TRBV5-4	TRBJ2-2	CASSLPGGSNTGELFF
TRBV28	TRBJ2-7	CASRISLPRYYEQYF
TRBV11-3	TRBJ2-1	CASSLGGLAGPSSYNEQFF
TRBV27	TRBJ2-2	CASSLNAGELFF
TRBV5-1	TRBJ1-1	CASSLAPENTEAFF
TRBV19	TRBJ2-3	CASSIFGTSTDTQYF
TRBV10-3	TRBJ2-1	CAARAGTGDNEQFF
TRBV5-5	TRBJ2-2	CASSFSPTNTGELFF
TRBV29-1	TRBJ1-5	CSVKTGGGDQPQHF
TRBV5-1	TRBJ2-2	CASSSKLGTATTGELFF
TRBV5-1	TRBJ2-5	CASRSGQGAGETQYF
TRBV11-3	TRBJ1-1	CASSPRTGNTEAFF
TRBV6-4	TRBJ2-3	CASSQERSTDTQYF
TRBV27	TRBJ2-3	CASSLPHPEGNTQYF
TRBV6-1	TRBJ2-2	CASTSFGQGVGELFF
TRBV7-3	TRBJ2-1	CASSLTLSNEQFF
TRBV5-4	TRBJ1-5	CASSLGQNQPQHF
TRBV7-2	TRBJ2-7	CASSFSGIFYEQYF
TRBV2	TRBJ2-5	CASSEQHQETQYF
TRBV7-2	TRBJ1-2	CASSSDNYGYTF
TRBV11-1	TRBJ2-2	CASSLRGGANTGELFF
TRBV5-4	TRBJ1-2	CASSLWGDGYTF
TRBV5-1	TRBJ2-1	CASSRELAGALMRQFF
TRBV7-9	TRBJ1-5	CASSLGGTGGQPQHF
TRBV20-1	TRBJ2-1	CSAHRGGEQFF
TRBV7-9	TRBJ2-3	CASSFQTGADTQYF
TRBV25-1	TRBJ2-3	CASSEWASGGTDTQYF
TRBV5-1	TRBJ2-3	CASSSGMGDTQYF
TRBV5-1	TRBJ2-1	CASSSDPDNEQFF
TRBV7-8	TRBJ2-7	CASSTSGTVSYEQYF
TRBV5-1	TRBJ2-7	CASSSSGRAYEQYF
TRBV10-3	TRBJ1-3	CAISPGPLSGNTIYF
TRBV6-6	TRBJ2-1	CASSRIAGGPLDEQFF
TRBV18	TRBJ1-2	CASSPIEGAGGYTF
TRBV7-3	TRBJ2-2	CASSPTRENTGELFF
TRBV7-9	TRBJ2-5	CASSRWDREETQYF
TRBV7-9	TRBJ2-2	CASSFLIAIRTDNTGELFF
TRBV28	TRBJ2-1	CASRAGGPYNEQFF
TRBV10-3	TRBJ2-7	CAISGYAQGEDEQYF
TRBV5-5	TRBJ2-5	CASSLRGLQTQYF
TRBV5-4	TRBJ2-3	CATLPTSGTDTQYF
TRBV19	TRBJ2-6	CASSIRLGSLGSGANVLTF
TRBV5-5	TRBJ2-7	CASSSGGQSYEQYF